This T cell receptor (beta chain) came from a study of CD8+ T cells in alopecia areata. The V gene's germline CDR1 is SGHRS and CDR2 YFSETQ. The length of the CDR3 is 13 residues. V gave up 0 bases and J gave up 3 bases, with 6 bases separating them. Treatment here: oral pan-JAK inhibitor, 5-10 mg twice daily. The study, taken as a whole, reports: Mouse data revealed clearer TCR sharing than patient data did, a gap possibly tied to HLA. Lesional scalp exceeded normal scalp in clonality, especially in alopecia totalis/universalis.

This clone was detected once. Its antigen is as yet unknown. Extracted from the samples, RNA was reverse transcribed into cDNA to serve as the sequencing template. The assay was immunoSEQ multiplex PCR, and TCRdb's table has in-frame clones only and misses some. The sample holds roughly 210,000 clones, around two fifths seen once. The chain couples TRBV5-1 to TRBJ1-1, with D possibly being TRBD1 (5 bases). The sequence was obtained from a human donor with alopecia areata. The sequences come from CD4+ T cells sorted from blood, collected at approximately week 36, from a patient treated with tofacitinib. CDR3 protein: CASSLDRYTEAFF. The CDR3 DNA follows: TGCGCCAGCAGCTTGGACAGGTACACTGAAGCTTTCTTT.